Listed here are 29 T cell receptor beta chains from one sample, sequenced in a study of cytomegalovirus exposure and HLA in healthy donors. Amplification used 60 Vbeta primers and 13 Jbeta primers. Method: immunoSEQ multiplex PCR; TCRdb's copy keeps in-frame clones and lacks some. Of under 140,000 clones listed, around three quarters are singletons. Sample: PBMCs. The receptors here all came from a woman younger than 45 in good health and CMV-seronegative.

V gene TRBV28 combines with J gene TRBJ2-3, with TRBD2 identical over 9 bases. J was trimmed by 6 bases and V by 11 bases; bases with no gene match: 6. The CDR3 totals 12 residues. CDR1 and CDR2 from the germline V gene are MDHEN and SYDVKM. The CDR3 loop is CASGTSYDTQYF. CDR3 sequence (DNA): TGTGCCTCCGGGACTAGCTACGATACGCAGTATTTT.

The chain is built from TRBV7-2 and TRBJ1-5; tentatively, D is TRBD1 (6 bases). CDR1 SGHTA and CDR2 FQGNSA come from the germline V gene. With 3 bases removed from V and 1 base from J, the gap between germline ends came to 10 bases. The CDR3 totals 15 residues. The DNA of the CDR3 is TGTGCCAGCAGCTTGCAGGGGACCAGCAATCAGCCCCAGCATTTT. Its translation is CASSLQGTSNQPQHF.

The chain links TRBV6-5 to TRBJ1-2; possibly TRBD1 for D (6 bases). The CDR3 contains 14 residues. The germline V gene has CDR1 MNHEY and CDR2 SVGAGI. Trimming took 6 bases from V and 2 from J, leaving 13 bases between them. The CDR3 sequence: CASSPRGSNYGYTF. CDR3 in DNA: TGTGCCAGCAGCCCAAGGGGGTCCAACTATGGCTACACCTTC.

The chain has TRBV27 and TRBJ2-2; 8 nucleotides line up with TRBD1. This CDR3 spans 14 amino acids. Per germline, CDR1 MNHEY and CDR2 SMNVEV (reference sequence). V was clipped by 11 bases and J by 3 bases; unmatched bases: 8. The DNA of the CDR3 is TGTGCCGCAGGGGGCCCTGTGGACACCGGGGAGCTGTTTTTT. It encodes CAAGGPVDTGELFF.

The V and J genes are TRBV5-3 and TRBJ1-2; D possibly corresponds to TRBD1 (5 bases). TRBV5-3 counts as an open reading frame of uncertain function. V shed 6 bases and J shed 4 bases, with 16 bases lying between them. CDR3 size: 14 residues. The CDR3 loop reads CARTRPTGPYGYTF. The CDR3 nucleotides are TGTGCCAGAACCCGACCCACAGGCCCCTATGGCTACACCTTC.

The CDR3 sequence is CASSLGTGKTAFF. CDR3 DNA: TGTGCCAGCTCACTGGGGACAGGGAAAACGGCTTTCTTT. The V gene is TRBV18, the J gene TRBJ1-1; 9 bases line up with TRBD1. V shed 4 bases and J 11 bases; nucleotides not matched to a gene: 8. CDR1 KGHSH and CDR2 LQKENI come from the germline V gene. This CDR3 contains 13 residues.

The genes are TRBV5-4 and TRBJ2-5, with 10 nucleotides matching TRBD2. Germline V gene lookup returns CDR1 SGHNT and CDR2 YYREEE (reference sequence). V lost 1 base, J lost 5 bases, and 11 bases stayed unmatched. The length of the CDR3 is 17 residues. The CDR3 spells CASSLLLLAGTLETQYF. The CDR3 region has the DNA TGTGCCAGCAGCTTGTTATTACTAGCGGGAACGTTGGAGACCCAGTACTTC. Drawing the rest from reference TRBV5-4 and TRBJ2-5, the complete variable domain is ETGVTQSPTHLIKTRGQQVTLRCSSQSGHNTVSWYQQALGQGPQFIFQYYREEENGRGNFPPRFSGLQFPNYSSELNVNALELDDSALYLCASSLLLLAGTLETQYFGPGTRLLVL.

This clone was observed once. The chain recombines TRBV11-2 with TRBJ2-1, with 8 positions matching TRBD2. The germline V gene encodes CDR1 SGHAT and CDR2 FQNNGV. With 7 bases clipped from V and 7 bases from J, the junction kept 9 bases outside the gene matches. This CDR3 has 14 residues. CDR3 coding DNA: TGTGCCAGCACCATCGGGGGGGCCATAAATGAGCAGTTCTTC. This translates into CASTIGGAINEQFF.

The chain couples TRBV4-2 to TRBJ2-1, with D tentatively TRBD2 (6 bases). V was shortened by 0 bases and J by 8 bases, with 20 bases between the two germline ends. This CDR3 spans 17 amino acids. Germline-derived CDR1 and CDR2 are LGHNA and YNFKEQ. The CDR3 sequence is CASSQDLIIGGYDEQFF. For the CDR3, the DNA is TGTGCCAGCAGCCAAGATCTGATCATCGGGGGTTACGATGAGCAGTTCTTC.

This clone was counted a few times. J is TRBJ2-6 and V is TRBV7-9; TRBD1 matches 8 bases. The CDR3 sequence is 15 residues long. Germline loops: CDR1 SEHNR, CDR2 FQNEAQ (reference sequence). The V segment lost 8 bases and the J segment 0 bases; nucleotides outside the gene matches: 3. The CDR3 DNA reads as TGTGCCAGCCAGGGGGCATTCTCTGGGGCCAACGTCCTGACTTTC. Translation: CASQGAFSGANVLTF.

The chain couples TRBV6-6 to TRBJ1-2; a possible D gene is TRBD1 (6 bases). This CDR3 has 15 residues. The germline V and J ends were trimmed by 7 bases and 0 bases, with 15 bases remaining between them. CDR1 and CDR2 from the germline V gene are MNHNY and SVGAGI (reference sequence). CDR3 loop: CASTNRDGANYGYTF. CDR3 in DNA: TGTGCCAGCACCAACAGGGACGGAGCTAACTATGGCTACACCTTC.

The genes are TRBV7-8 and TRBJ2-7, with D maybe TRBD1 (6 bases). The CDR3 extends over 14 amino acids. Germline-derived CDR1 and CDR2 are SGHVS and FQNEAQ. V was pared by 2 bases and J by 2 bases, with 10 bases between. The CDR3 here is CASSLFDRTYEQYF. In DNA, the CDR3 is TGTGCCAGCAGCTTATTCGACAGGACCTACGAGCAGTACTTC.

The chain uses TRBV7-8 and TRBJ2-5; TRBD1 might be the D (6 bases). The CDR3 contains 19 residues. The germline gives CDR1 SGHVS, CDR2 FQNEAQ. The ends were cut back, 0 bases at V and 1 base at J, with 21 bases in the middle. Written as DNA, the CDR3 is TGTGCCAGCAGCTTAGCTCTTCACCCCCCCAGGGGTTCCCAAGAGACCCAGTACTTC. Translation gives CASSLALHPPRGSQETQYF. Together with reference TRBV7-8 and TRBJ2-5, the CDR3 gives the full variable domain: GAGVSQSPRYKVAKRGQDVALRCDPISGHVSLFWYQQALGQGPEFLTYFQNEAQLDKSGLPSDRFFAERPEGSVSTLKIQRTQQEDSAVYLCASSLALHPPRGSQETQYFGPGTRLLVL.

The chain couples TRBV27 to TRBJ2-1, with D perhaps matching TRBD2 (5 bases). Trimming took off 5 bases at V and 9 bases at J, with 17 bases between the two ends. The germline V gene encodes CDR1 MNHEY and CDR2 SMNVEV (reference sequence). This CDR3 comprises 14 residues. CDR3 DNA sequence: TGTGCCAGCAGTGCCCAACAGATACGGGGTGAGCAGTTCTTC. Translating it yields CASSAQQIRGEQFF.

This clone was detected only a few times. This chain links TRBV7-2 with TRBJ2-1, with TRBD2 matching over 10 bases. V shed 5 bases and J 2 bases; nucleotides not matched to a gene: 9. The CDR3 extends over 17 amino acids. Germline V CDR1 and CDR2: SGHTA, FQGNSA. CDR3 sequence: CASSQTIAGGTYNEQFF. CDR3 bases: TGTGCCAGCAGCCAAACGATAGCGGGAGGAACCTACAATGAGCAGTTCTTC.

The genes are TRBV19 and TRBJ2-1; D not certain. Germline V lookup: CDR1 LNHDA, CDR2 SQIVND (reference sequence). This CDR3 has 11 residues. Trimming took 5 bases from V and 4 from J, leaving 3 bases between them. Written as DNA, the CDR3 is TGTGCCAGTAGTGAGTACAATGAGCAGTTCTTC. The encoded protein is CASSEYNEQFF.

This clone was observed a handful of times. The V gene is TRBV4-3, the J gene TRBJ1-4; D gene ambiguous. The germline V gene encodes CDR1 LGHNA and CDR2 YSLEER. The CDR3 has 16 residues. Trimming took off 0 bases at V and 0 bases at J, with 8 bases between the two ends. The DNA of the CDR3 is TGCGCCAGCAGCCAAGATATTGGCTCAACTAATGAAAAACTGTTTTTT. It translates to CASSQDIGSTNEKLFF.

This chain connects TRBV29-1 to TRBJ2-7; TRBD2 aligns across 10 bases. The ends lost 3 bases at V and 3 bases at J; junction bases unmatched: 8. The CDR3 is 15 amino acids. Germline values: CDR1 SQVTM, CDR2 ANQGSEA. CDR3 nucleotides: TGCAGCGTTGAGGGGAGGACTAGCGGAGACTACGAGCAGTACTTC. As protein: CSVEGRTSGDYEQYF.

In DNA form, the CDR3 reads TGTGCCTGGTCTCGGTATGGCGGGACCCAAGATGAGCAGTTCTTC. Its protein is CAWSRYGGTQDEQFF. The chain recombines TRBV30 with TRBJ2-1; D may be TRBD2 (6 bases). Trimming stripped 5 bases from V and 8 bases from J, with 22 bases between. Germline assignment: CDR1 GTSNPN and CDR2 SVGIG (reference sequence). The CDR3 is made up of 15 amino acids.

The V call is TRBV10-2, the J call TRBJ2-7; 9 positions agree with TRBD2. Germline V gives CDR1 WSHSY, CDR2 SAAADI. V shed 3 bases and J 3 bases; nucleotides not matched to a gene: 9. The CDR3 length is 16 residues. DNA for the CDR3: TGCGCCAGCAGTGAAGATGGGACTAGCTTTGGCTACGAGCAGTACTTC. It specifies CASSEDGTSFGYEQYF.

CDR3 DNA: TGCAGCGTTGAGAAACCGGGACAAGGCCAAGTAGGGCAGTATTTT. Amino acid sequence: CSVEKPGQGQVGQYF. The rearrangement links TRBV29-1 to TRBJ2-3, with TRBD1 as a possible D gene (6 bases). The ends were cut back, 3 bases at V and 11 bases at J, with 24 bases in the middle. CDR1 SQVTM and CDR2 ANQGSEA come from the germline V gene. This CDR3 has 15 residues.

The chain has TRBV7-9 and TRBJ1-1; tentative D call: TRBD1 (5 bases). This CDR3 spans 14 amino acids. With 4 bases removed from V and 6 bases from J, the gap between germline ends came to 15 bases. The V gene's germline CDR1 is SEHNR and CDR2 FQNEAQ (reference sequence). The CDR3 DNA reads as TGTGCCAGCAGCTCCCCCCCTGGGGACTCTGAAGCTTTCTTT. Protein product: CASSSPPGDSEAFF.

The chain employs TRBV5-1 and TRBJ1-1; D possibly corresponds to TRBD1 (5 bases). The germline CDR1 and CDR2 sequences are SGHRS and YFSETQ. The ends were cut back, 5 bases at V and 0 bases at J, with 17 bases in the middle. The CDR3 loop spans 16 amino acids. Here the CDR3 reads CASSLTPTVMNTEAFF. The CDR3 coding sequence is TGCGCCAGCAGTTTGACTCCGACAGTCATGAACACTGAAGCTTTCTTT.

As to this clone: Mismatch with germline at one junction end may stem from a read error. The chain combines TRBV6-4 with TRBJ1-2; 8 bases agree with TRBD1. There are 16 residues in the CDR3. The germline V gene encodes CDR1 MRHNA and CDR2 SNTAGT. CDR3 sequence (DNA): TGTGCCAGCAGTGAAAGTAGGATTAAAATTGGGACAGGTTTCTCCTTC. Translating it yields CASSESRIKIGTGFSF.

The chain combines TRBV2 with TRBJ2-5, with D possibly matching TRBD1 (6 bases). The germline V gene has CDR1 SNHLY and CDR2 FYNNEI. The ends were cut back, 10 bases at V and 2 bases at J, with 23 bases in the middle. The CDR3 loop spans 16 amino acids. The CDR3 loop reads CATQGGRGPNQETQYF. The CDR3 bases are TGTGCCACCCAAGGGGGTCGCGGACCCAATCAAGAGACCCAGTACTTC. The complete variable domain, with remaining parts taken from reference TRBV2 and TRBJ2-5, reads EPEVTQTPSHQVTQMGQEVILRCVPISNHLYFYWYRQILGQKVEFLVSFYNNEISEKSEIFDDQFSVERPDGSNFTLKIRSTKLEDSAMYFCATQGGRGPNQETQYFGPGTRLLVL.

DNA of the CDR3: TGTGCCAGCAGTTTAGGGACAGGGGGCCCCTACGAGCAGTACTTC. Protein sequence: CASSLGTGGPYEQYF. The V and J genes are TRBV27 and TRBJ2-7; TRBD1 matches at 12 bases. The ends lost 2 bases at V and 2 bases at J; junction bases unmatched: 1. The CDR3 extends over 15 amino acids. Germline CDR1 MNHEY, CDR2 SMNVEV (reference sequence).

V and J are TRBV9 and TRBJ2-5, with D possibly being TRBD1 (6 bases). Judging by the DNA end, TRBJ2-7 fits better; the J call may be wrong. Germline assignment: CDR1 SGDLS and CDR2 YYNGEE. This CDR3 region has 14 residues. The CDR3 DNA reads TGTGCCAGCAGCGTAGAGGGCAGGGGTTACGAGCAGTACTTC. Protein product: CASSVEGRGYEQYF.

V usage is TRBV7-2 and J usage is TRBJ2-7, with TRBD1 matching over 11 bases. Trimming removed 4 bases from V and 2 bases from J; junction bases left unmatched: 4. The CDR3 covers 15 residues. From germline, CDR1 is SGHTA and CDR2 FQGNSA. This CDR3 reads CASSYPGQGAYEQYF. In DNA, the CDR3 is TGTGCCAGCAGCTACCCGGGACAGGGGGCCTACGAGCAGTACTTC.

The V call is TRBV14, the J call TRBJ2-1, with TRBD1 identical over 10 bases. In germline, CDR1 is SGHDN, CDR2 FVKESK. CDR3 length equals 15 residues. V lost 4 bases and J lost 8; bases outside the gene matches: 8. CDR3 sequence (DNA): TGTGCCAGCAGCCGTGACAGGGGGCGTAGGGATGAGCAGTTCTTC. Protein product: CASSRDRGRRDEQFF.